A single sample gave rise to the 11 T cell receptor beta chains below, sequenced in a study of blood T cell repertoires in COVID-19. Libraries were prepared by immunoSEQ multiplex PCR; TCRdb keeps only in-frame clonotypes and omits some of them. The sample comprises hundreds of thousands of clones, nearly 90% of which are singletons, and about 0.64% rests with the top ten. The sample comprised peripheral blood. All receptors come from a human donor in a cohort sampled during active COVID-19.

In its sample, this clone was seen once. The rearrangement joins TRBV6-2 or TRBV6-3 to TRBJ2-1, with 9 positions matching TRBD1. Trimming cost V 6 bases and J 8 bases; bases outside gene matches: 11. In germline, CDR1 is MNHEY, CDR2 SVGEGT. The CDR3 totals 15 residues. The CDR3 spells CASSGRDRDRDEQFF. In DNA form, the CDR3 reads TGTGCCAGCAGCGGACGGGACAGGGACAGGGATGAGCAGTTCTTC.

The chain joins TRBV7-7 to TRBJ2-3; tentatively, D is TRBD2 (6 bases). V lost 2 bases and J lost 2, with 17 bases in between. Germline V gene lookup returns CDR1 SSHAT and CDR2 FNYEAQ (reference sequence). The CDR3 length is 17 residues. CDR3 amino acids: CASSLISTSEPTDTQYF. The CDR3 region has the DNA TGTGCCAGCAGCTTAATTTCGACTAGTGAACCCACAGATACGCAGTATTTT.

The chain links TRBV4-3 to TRBJ1-2; D perhaps matches TRBD1 (5 bases). The germline V gene encodes CDR1 LGHNA and CDR2 YSLEER. Trimming stripped 0 bases from V and 0 bases from J, with 11 bases between. The CDR3 spans 16 residues. CDR3 region: CASSQDAGIPNYGYTF. In nucleotides, the CDR3 is TGCGCCAGCAGCCAAGATGCAGGGATACCTAACTATGGCTACACCTTC.

This sequence joins TRBV27 and TRBJ2-7; 9 bases agree with TRBD1. The length of the CDR3 is 16 residues. Unmatched junction bases numbered 9, after V lost 5 bases and J lost 1 base. CDR1 is MNHEY, CDR2 SMNVEV, per germline (reference sequence). CDR3 in DNA: TGTGCCAGCAGTGATTCGTTGGGACAGGGTTCCTACGAGCAGTACTTC. Amino acid sequence: CASSDSLGQGSYEQYF.

The chain combines TRBV5-1 with TRBJ2-7, with D possibly being TRBD2 (6 bases). This CDR3 contains 14 residues. Trimming took off 2 bases at V and 1 base at J, with 10 bases between the two ends. Germline values: CDR1 SGHRS, CDR2 YFSETQ. The CDR3 DNA is TGCGCCAGCAGCTTCGGGGGTCCATCCTACGAGCAGTACTTC. Residues: CASSFGGPSYEQYF.

J is TRBJ1-1 and V is TRBV7-9, with 7 bases aligning to TRBD1. The CDR3 covers 15 residues. Germline lookup yields CDR1 SEHNR and CDR2 FQNEAQ (reference sequence). The junction had 12 bases not matched to a gene; V was cut back by 5 bases and J by 6 bases. The CDR3, as DNA: TGTGCCAGCAGCCCCCATGGGACAGACGGATCTGAAGCTTTCTTT. Its translation: CASSPHGTDGSEAFF. Full variable domain (missing parts from reference TRBV7-9 and TRBJ1-1): DTGVSQNPRHKITKRGQNVTFRCDPISEHNRLYWYRQTLGQGPEFLTYFQNEAQLEKSRLLSDRFSAERPKGSFSTLEIQRTEQGDSAMYLCASSPHGTDGSEAFFGQGTRLTVV.

This chain connects TRBV6-5 to TRBJ2-7, with D maybe TRBD1 (6 bases). Trimming shortened V by 9 bases and J by 0 bases, and 15 bases separated the two germline ends. The CDR3 runs 14 residues. Germline CDR1 reads MNHEY; CDR2 reads SVGAGI. The CDR3 is CASIFGTSSYEQYF. The CDR3 bases are TGTGCCAGTATCTTCGGGACAAGCTCCTACGAGCAGTACTTC.

This sequence joins TRBV5-6 and TRBJ1-1; TRBD1 matches at 7 bases. The CDR3 is 15 residues long. The germline V gene encodes CDR1 SGHDT and CDR2 YYEEEE. J lost 1 base, V lost 2 bases, and 5 bases had no gene match. The CDR3 nucleotides are TGTGCCAGCAGCTTAGGCGACAGGGAGAACACTGAAGCTTTCTTT. It yields the protein CASSLGDRENTEAFF.

This chain joins TRBV12-3 or TRBV12-4 and TRBJ2-7; D gene uncertain. Trimming stripped 6 bases from V and 3 bases from J, with 9 bases between. The CDR3 runs to 12 residues. The CDR3 spells CASSVPGYEQYF. The CDR3 coding sequence is TGTGCCAGCAGCGTTCCGGGCTACGAGCAGTACTTC.

This chain links TRBV9 with TRBJ1-1; D gene ambiguous. Trimming removed 0 bases from V and 1 base from J, with 16 bases in between. The CDR3 length is 17 residues. The germline gives CDR1 SGDLS, CDR2 YYNGEE. CDR3 amino acids: CASSVDDPRFKNTEAFF. Written as DNA, the CDR3 is TGTGCCAGCAGCGTAGACGACCCCAGGTTCAAGAACACTGAAGCTTTCTTT.

The rearrangement joins TRBV30 to TRBJ2-1, with D perhaps matching TRBD1 (6 bases). This CDR3 is built from 13 residues. The V gene lost 1 base and the J gene lost 4 bases, with 8 bases spanning the gap. Germline assignment: CDR1 GTSNPN and CDR2 SVGIG (reference sequence). The CDR3 loop is CAWSGTDYNEQFF. CDR3 in DNA: TGTGCCTGGAGTGGGACAGATTACAATGAGCAGTTCTTC. The full variable domain, in which reference TRBV30 and TRBJ2-1 provide the parts outside the CDR3, is SQTIHQWPATLVQPVGSPLSLECTVEGTSNPNLYWYRQAAGRGLQLLFYSVGIGQISSEVPQNLSASRPQDRQFILSSKKLLLSDSGFYLCAWSGTDYNEQFFGPGTRLTVL.